This T cell receptor beta chain comes out of a study of T cells in Graves' hyperthyroidism and ophthalmopathy. Diagnosis rested on symptoms, serum thyroxine and TRAb, thyroid ultrasound, and orbital computed tomography. This clonotype appeared many times. Its antigen is as yet unknown. Using RNA transcripts as the source, TCR beta CDR3 regions were amplified. Researchers ran a first-round RT-PCR on the TCR CDR3 using the HTBI primer set. One entry per CDR3 protein, called by TCRdb with MiXCR from the multiplex PCR reads. The sample consists of 640,000 or so distinct CDR3 sequences, roughly 15% of them appearing once. Between the trimmed V and J ends, which lost 5 bases and 5 bases, there was a span of 18 bases. Germline V gene data show CDR1 as MDHEN and CDR2 as SYDVKM. The CDR3 contains 15 residues. General observations from the study: Ophthalmopathy was separated from stable hyperthyroidism by a 13 V-J model.

Material for sequencing was blood. The V gene is TRBV28, the J gene TRBJ1-2, with a weak D call TRBD1 (5 bases). This receptor was obtained from a woman in her forties with Graves' ophthalmopathy. CDR3 DNA: TGTGCCAGCAGTCCCCTGAGGGAGGGGCATTATGGCTACACCTTC. This sequence encodes CASSPLREGHYGYTF.